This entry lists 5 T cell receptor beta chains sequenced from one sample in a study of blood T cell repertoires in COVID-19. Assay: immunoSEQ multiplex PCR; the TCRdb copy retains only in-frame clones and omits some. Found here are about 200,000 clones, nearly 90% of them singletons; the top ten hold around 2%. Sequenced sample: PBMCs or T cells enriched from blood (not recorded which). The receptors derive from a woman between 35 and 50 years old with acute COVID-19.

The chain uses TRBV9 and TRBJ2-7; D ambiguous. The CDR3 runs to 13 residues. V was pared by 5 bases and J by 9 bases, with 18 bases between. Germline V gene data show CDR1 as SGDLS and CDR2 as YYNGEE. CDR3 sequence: CASSDTRHGRQYF. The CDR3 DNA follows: TGTGCCAGCAGTGACACACGGCATGGGCGGCAGTACTTC. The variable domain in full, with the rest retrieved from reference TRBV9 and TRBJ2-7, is DSGVTQTPKHLITATGQRVTLRCSPRSGDLSVYWYQQSLDQGLQFLIQYYNGEERAKGNILERFSAQQFPDLHSELNLSSLELGDSALYFCASSDTRHGRQYFGPGTRLTVT.

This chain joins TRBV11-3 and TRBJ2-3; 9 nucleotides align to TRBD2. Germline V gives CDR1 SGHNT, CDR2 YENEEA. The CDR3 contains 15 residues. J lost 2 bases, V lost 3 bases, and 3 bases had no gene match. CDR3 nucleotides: TGTGCCAGCAGCTTGCGGGAGGGCCCCACAGATACGCAGTATTTT. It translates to CASSLREGPTDTQYF.

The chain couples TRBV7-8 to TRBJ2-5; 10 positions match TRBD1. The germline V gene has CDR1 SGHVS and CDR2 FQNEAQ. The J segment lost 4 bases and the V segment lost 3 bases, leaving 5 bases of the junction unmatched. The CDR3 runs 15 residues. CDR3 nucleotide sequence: TGTGCCAGCAGCTTGACGGACAGGGGGATAGAGACCCAGTACTTC. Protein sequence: CASSLTDRGIETQYF.

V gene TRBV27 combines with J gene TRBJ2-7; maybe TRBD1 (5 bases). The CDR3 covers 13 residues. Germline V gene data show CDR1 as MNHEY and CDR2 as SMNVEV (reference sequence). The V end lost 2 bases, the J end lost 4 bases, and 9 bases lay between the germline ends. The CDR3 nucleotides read TGTGCCAGCAGTTTAGATGGGGCGTACGAGCAGTACTTC. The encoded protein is CASSLDGAYEQYF.

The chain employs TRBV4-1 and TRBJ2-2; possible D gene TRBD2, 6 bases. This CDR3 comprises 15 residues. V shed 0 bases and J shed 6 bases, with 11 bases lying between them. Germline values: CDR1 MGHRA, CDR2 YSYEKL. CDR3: CASSQERTGAGELFF. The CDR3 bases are TGCGCCAGCAGCCAAGAGAGGACGGGGGCCGGGGAGCTGTTTTTT.